These 27 T cell receptor beta chains came from one sample sequenced in a study of Ad26.COV2.S vaccination and SARS-CoV-2 variants. Libraries were prepared by immunoSEQ multiplex PCR; TCRdb keeps only in-frame clonotypes and omits some of them. The top ten hold around 1.6% of the sample, which has around 500,000 clones, roughly 87% seen once. Treatment reported: roughly 19 received Ad26.COV2.S at low or high dose, single or two shots; 5 received placebo; per-sample allocation not given. After the first vaccine or placebo injection, samples were drawn on day 63. The material was peripheral blood, obtained in a trial of Ad26.COV2.S vaccine versus placebo. The receptor set was obtained from a person aged 18-65 years who received the Ad26.COV2.S COVID-19 vaccine or a placebo.

The genes are TRBV23-1 and TRBJ2-7; 9 bases are shared with TRBD2. TRBV23-1 falls under the ORF class, with uncertain function. Trimming cost V 2 bases and J 5 bases; bases outside gene matches: 28. The CDR3 loop spans 22 amino acids. The CDR3 coding sequence is TGCGCCAGCAGTCAACTGGTCACGTTGGGTTTTCAGCGGGAGGCTGGGGAGGACGAGCAGTACTTC. Translated, it gives CASSQLVTLGFQREAGEDEQYF.

This rearrangement joins TRBV29-1 to TRBJ2-5; 9 nucleotides match TRBD2. With V trimmed by 1 base and J by 4 bases, 10 bases remained unmatched. CDR1 SQVTM and CDR2 ANQGSEA come from the germline V gene. This CDR3 spans 16 amino acids. CDR3 in DNA: TGCAGCGTTGAAGTTGGGTCTAGCGGGGTGGGAGAGACCCAGTACTTC. Its translation is CSVEVGSSGVGETQYF.

The J gene is TRBJ2-7, the V gene TRBV5-6, with TRBD2 as a possible D gene (5 bases). The V end lost 4 bases, the J end lost 5 bases, and 13 bases lay between the germline ends. Per germline, CDR1 SGHDT and CDR2 YYEEEE. CDR3 size: 13 residues. The CDR3: CASSPGYRHEQYF. The CDR3 DNA reads as TGTGCCAGCAGCCCGGGATATCGCCACGAGCAGTACTTC.

This clone was seen a handful of times. This chain uses TRBV29-1 with TRBJ1-3; D call uncertain. The CDR3 length is 13 residues. V dropped 7 bases and J dropped 0 bases, with 10 bases sitting between them. CDR1 is SQVTM and CDR2 is ANQGSEA in the germline V gene. In DNA, the CDR3 is TGCAGCGCCATAGGCCTCTCTGGAAACACCATATATTTT. It codes for CSAIGLSGNTIYF.

The V call is TRBV6-5, the J call TRBJ2-7; no clear D gene. This CDR3 is built from 14 residues. The V and J ends lost 5 bases and 1 base respectively, with 12 bases between them. In germline, CDR1 is MNHEY, CDR2 SVGAGI. This CDR3 is CASSLSGLSYEQYF. The CDR3 DNA reads TGTGCCAGCAGTCTATCCGGGCTATCCTACGAGCAGTACTTC.

This clone came up once. The chain is built from TRBV28 and TRBJ2-7, with D possibly called TRBD1 or TRBD2 (5 bases each). Germline V lookup: CDR1 MDHEN, CDR2 SYDVKM. The CDR3 has 13 amino acids. V lost 7 bases and J lost 9, with 19 bases in between. The CDR3 protein is CASTRFPVGTQYF. CDR3 in DNA: TGTGCCAGCACCCGCTTTCCGGTTGGGACGCAGTACTTC. The full variable domain, rest sourced from reference TRBV28 and TRBJ2-7, is DVKVTQSSRYLVKRTGEKVFLECVQDMDHENMFWYRQDPGLGLRLIYFSYDVKMKEKGDIPEGYSVSREKKERFSLILESASTNQTSMYLCASTRFPVGTQYFGPGTRLTVT.

This clone was found a few times. The rearrangement uses TRBV27 and TRBJ2-7; D is ambiguous. The V gene's germline CDR1 is MNHEY and CDR2 SMNVEV (reference sequence). Trimming shortened V by 0 bases and J by 3 bases, and 15 bases separated the two germline ends. This CDR3 comprises 16 residues. In nucleotides, the CDR3 is TGTGCCAGCAGTTTATCCTTCGTGGACGGATTCTACGAGCAGTACTTC. It is translated as CASSLSFVDGFYEQYF.

The chain joins TRBV19 to TRBJ1-1; 12 bases align to TRBD1. This CDR3 comprises 14 residues. Germline V gene sequence: CDR1 LNHDA, CDR2 SQIVND (reference sequence). V lost 1 base to trimming and J lost 11 bases; unmatched junction nucleotides: 5. The DNA of the CDR3 is TGTGCCAGTAGTATAGGGGGGACAGGGGGCGTCGCTTTCTTT. Translated: CASSIGGTGGVAFF.

This sequence joins TRBV6-5 and TRBJ1-4, with 7 bases identical to TRBD1. The germline V gene encodes CDR1 MNHEY and CDR2 SVGAGI. J was trimmed by 4 bases and V by 8 bases; bases with no gene match: 7. The CDR3 totals 14 residues. The CDR3 DNA reads as TGTGCCAGCTATCAGGACAGGATTAATGAAAAACTGTTTTTT. Translated: CASYQDRINEKLFF.

The table lists this clone with a count of one. This chain uses TRBV27 with TRBJ2-7, with D maybe TRBD2 (5 bases). This CDR3 is built from 12 residues. Trimming took off 5 bases at V and 3 bases at J, with 8 bases between the two ends. The germline V gene has CDR1 MNHEY and CDR2 SMNVEV (reference sequence). The CDR3 spells CASSEGSYEQYF. The DNA of the CDR3 is TGTGCCAGCAGTGAGGGCAGCTACGAGCAGTACTTC.

The genes are TRBV30 and TRBJ1-4; D not certain. Trimming cost V 2 bases and J 1 base, with 11 bases left between them. Germline CDR1 is GTSNPN and CDR2 is SVGIG (reference sequence). This CDR3 spans 15 amino acids. The CDR3 sequence is CAWSPTFVTNEKLFF. Written as DNA, the CDR3 is TGTGCCTGGAGTCCCACTTTTGTAACTAATGAAAAACTGTTTTTT.

The chain is built from TRBV28 and TRBJ2-7, with D possibly TRBD2 on 6 matching bases. Looked up from germline, CDR1 is MDHEN and CDR2 is SYDVKM. Trimming left V 1 base short and J 1 base short, with 11 bases between. This CDR3 contains 15 residues. Written as DNA, the CDR3 is TGTGCCAGCAGTTTATTGTGGGAGGATTCCTACGAGCAGTACTTC. Amino acid sequence: CASSLLWEDSYEQYF. The variable domain in full, with the rest retrieved from reference TRBV28 and TRBJ2-7, is DVKVTQSSRYLVKRTGEKVFLECVQDMDHENMFWYRQDPGLGLRLIYFSYDVKMKEKGDIPEGYSVSREKKERFSLILESASTNQTSMYLCASSLLWEDSYEQYFGPGTRLTVT.

CDR3 protein: CASSEGTGGTEAFF. CDR3 sequence (DNA): TGTGCCAGCAGTGAAGGGACAGGTGGTACTGAAGCTTTCTTT. V and J are TRBV25-1 and TRBJ1-1; 8 positions agree with TRBD1. CDR1 MGHDK and CDR2 SYGVNS come from the germline V gene. The CDR3 covers 14 residues. The trim removed 2 bases at V and 5 bases at J, leaving 4 bases unmatched.

The chain couples TRBV6-2 or TRBV6-3 to TRBJ2-7, with unresolved D. In germline, CDR1 is MNHEY, CDR2 SVGEGT. V was pared by 2 bases and J by 5 bases, with 13 bases between. The CDR3 runs 14 residues. CDR3 sequence (DNA): TGTGCCAGCAGTTACGAATATGCGAGTAACGAGCAGTACTTC. This translates into CASSYEYASNEQYF.

This chain links TRBV7-9 with TRBJ2-6; weak D call: TRBD1 (6 bases). With 7 bases removed from V and 2 bases from J, the gap between germline ends came to 15 bases. Germline loops: CDR1 SEHNR, CDR2 FQNEAQ (reference sequence). The CDR3 length is 16 residues. The CDR3 reads CASNEQGRTGANVLTF. CDR3 in DNA: TGTGCCAGCAACGAACAGGGCCGTACTGGGGCCAACGTCCTGACTTTC.

This clone was seen only once. The chain links TRBV5-4 to TRBJ2-1, with D possibly matching TRBD2 (6 bases). The CDR3 covers 19 residues. Per germline, CDR1 SGHNT and CDR2 YYREEE (reference sequence). The V end lost 4 bases, the J end lost 0 bases, and 23 bases lay between the germline ends. The CDR3, as DNA: TGTGCCAGCAGCAAAAGCTCCCTCCTTAGCGGAAGCTCCTACAATGAGCAGTTCTTC. Its protein is CASSKSSLLSGSSYNEQFF.

The V gene is TRBV7-8, the J gene TRBJ1-2, with 7 bases fitting TRBD1. The germline V gene has CDR1 SGHVS and CDR2 FQNEAQ. CDR3 length: 17 amino acids. With V trimmed by 1 base and J by 4 bases, 12 bases remained unmatched. In DNA, the CDR3 is TGTGCCAGCAGCTTAGTAGGAGGAGGAGGGGGCGGCTATGGCTACACCTTC. Protein product: CASSLVGGGGGGYGYTF. The full variable domain, its missing parts supplied by reference TRBV7-8 and TRBJ1-2, is GAGVSQSPRYKVAKRGQDVALRCDPISGHVSLFWYQQALGQGPEFLTYFQNEAQLDKSGLPSDRFFAERPEGSVSTLKIQRTQQEDSAVYLCASSLVGGGGGGYGYTFGSGTRLTVV.

The chain uses TRBV30 and TRBJ1-1; a weak D match, TRBD1 (5 bases). Germline V gene lookup returns CDR1 GTSNPN and CDR2 SVGIG (reference sequence). V lost 5 bases and J 7 bases, leaving 17 bases between the germline ends. The CDR3 totals 13 residues. The CDR3 is CAWAGPPRNEAFF. Written as DNA, the CDR3 is TGTGCCTGGGCGGGACCCCCAAGGAATGAAGCTTTCTTT.

The rearrangement uses TRBV7-8 and TRBJ2-6; TRBD1 is a possible D gene (5 bases). The CDR3 length is 15 residues. V lost 5 bases and J lost 4, with 12 bases in between. The V gene's germline CDR1 is SGHVS and CDR2 FQNEAQ. CDR3 sequence reads: CASSPQGSGANVLTF. The CDR3 region has the DNA TGTGCCAGCAGCCCTCAGGGATCGGGGGCCAACGTCCTGACTTTC.

V usage is TRBV6-5 and J usage is TRBJ2-4; a weak D match, TRBD2 (5 bases). Germline V lookup: CDR1 MNHEY, CDR2 SVGAGI. The CDR3 contains 13 residues. The germline V and J ends were trimmed by 4 bases and 9 bases, with 13 bases remaining between them. The CDR3 DNA sequence: TGTGCCAGCAGTTTGTTACCTCGGGGCATTCAGTACTTC. This sequence encodes CASSLLPRGIQYF.

The chain carries TRBV2 and TRBJ1-1; D gene unclear. The ends were cut back, 5 bases at V and 1 base at J, with 8 bases in the middle. This CDR3 comprises 13 residues. Germline lookup yields CDR1 SNHLY and CDR2 FYNNEI. CDR3 in amino acids: CASSRLENTEAFF. The CDR3 DNA is TGTGCCAGCAGTCGACTGGAGAACACTGAAGCTTTCTTT.

The V and J genes are TRBV3-1 (or the pseudogene TRBV3-2) and TRBJ2-1; no reliable D call. This CDR3 has 13 amino acids. Trimming took off 1 base at V and 7 bases at J, with 8 bases between the two ends. Germline CDR1 and CDR2: LGHDT and YNNKEL (reference sequence). The CDR3 is CASSQVGWNEQFF. The CDR3 bases are TGTGCCAGCAGCCAAGTGGGATGGAATGAGCAGTTCTTC.

The V call is TRBV15, the J call TRBJ2-1, with TRBD1 identical over 9 bases. The CDR3 is 15 amino acids. CDR1 and CDR2 from the germline V gene are LNHNV and YYDKDF (reference sequence). The V segment lost 3 bases and the J segment 7 bases; nucleotides outside the gene matches: 7. The CDR3 protein is CATSSFGTGTNEQFF. The CDR3 nucleotides are TGTGCCACCAGCAGCTTCGGGACAGGGACAAATGAGCAGTTCTTC.

CDR3 nucleotide sequence: TGTGCCAGCAGGATGGGACTAGCGGGAGACGAGCAGTACTTC. This encodes CASRMGLAGDEQYF. This chain links TRBV27 with TRBJ2-7, with 14 bases matching TRBD2. Germline CDR1 and CDR2: MNHEY and SMNVEV (reference sequence). Losses at the gene ends were 6 bases for V and 5 bases for J; bases not matched to a gene: 3. This CDR3 contains 14 residues.

The V call is TRBV28, the J call TRBJ2-4, with a weak D call TRBD2 (6 bases). The CDR3 is 18 residues long. The V end lost 6 bases, the J end lost 0 bases, and 21 bases lay between the germline ends. Germline V lookup: CDR1 MDHEN, CDR2 SYDVKM. This CDR3 is CASSPGRGSLIAKNIQYF. CDR3 bases: TGTGCCAGCAGCCCCGGGAGAGGGTCTCTCATAGCCAAAAACATTCAGTACTTC. The entire variable domain, with the rest obtained from reference TRBV28 and TRBJ2-4, is as follows: DVKVTQSSRYLVKRTGEKVFLECVQDMDHENMFWYRQDPGLGLRLIYFSYDVKMKEKGDIPEGYSVSREKKERFSLILESASTNQTSMYLCASSPGRGSLIAKNIQYFGAGTRLSVL.

The CDR3 DNA sequence: TGTGCCAGTAGTCAACAGGGGCAAGGAAATTCACCCCTCCACTTT. This translates into CASSQQGQGNSPLHF. The chain couples TRBV19 to TRBJ1-6, with 7 bases identical to TRBD1. CDR3 length: 15 residues. After removal of 5 bases from V and 7 bases from J, the junction contained 8 bases not matched to a gene. Germline CDR1 is LNHDA and CDR2 is SQIVND (reference sequence).

V and J are TRBV28 and TRBJ1-6, with D possibly being TRBD1 (5 bases). Deletions cut 8 bases from V and 5 bases from J, with 19 bases between. The CDR3 totals 16 residues. Germline CDR1 MDHEN, CDR2 SYDVKM. CDR3 loop: CASGDPAVNNNSPLHF. CDR3 sequence (DNA): TGTGCCAGCGGGGACCCAGCGGTCAATAATAATTCACCCCTCCACTTT.